This T cell receptor (beta chain) was sequenced in a study of regulatory T cells in long-lasting Graves disease. Study-level findings and limits: Patients with persistent disease showed a bias toward TRBV28, TRBJ1-2 and TRBJ2-5.

Time point defined: persistent/refractory GD, antithyroid drugs over 5 years with positive TRAb. From PBMCs, RNA was extracted and then used to make the TCR library. EDTA tubes held 8 to 10 milliliters of peripheral blood from each patient. This clonotype was picked up many times. No antigen is known for it. Libraries of TCR beta came from iRepertoire HTBI primers plus Arm-PCR of CDR3 regions. TCRdb analysed the multiplex PCR reads with MiXCR anew, one entry per CDR3 protein. The data show hundreds of thousands of distinct CDR3 sequences, with around 21% seen just once and about 7.8% held by the top ten. CDR3 size: 13 residues. Trimming removed 3 bases at V and 5 bases at J, with 7 bases between. CDR1 and CDR2 (germline): MNHEY, SVGAGI.

The receptor was derived from a female donor with Graves disease. V usage is TRBV6-5 and J usage is TRBJ1-4; weak D call: TRBD1 (5 bases). Specimen: peripheral blood mononuclear cells (PBMCs), collected when the disease was refractory, from a patient treated with antithyroid drugs. The DNA for the CDR3 is TGTGCCAGCAGTTATGAGGGGAATGAAAAACTGTTTTTT. Protein product: CASSYEGNEKLFF.